The 15 T cell receptor beta chains below were found in one sample sequenced in a study of post-analysis software for immune sequencing data (dated by TCRdb to the mid-2010s). Overall study outcomes, separate from this receptor: Significantly higher frequencies in patients than in controls were found for roughly 5 TRBV segments, including TRBV5-6, TRBV5-1 and TRBV20-1.

No antigen has been assigned to these receptors. Libraries were built with PCR. Sequencing relied on an Illumina HiSeq 2500. To reduce PCR and sequencing biases, unique molecular identifiers were built into the TCR beta cDNA libraries. TCRdb ran its own pipeline on the public reads, namely fastp trimming at Q25 and MiXCR clone calling, and kept in-frame beta chains. For every CDR3 protein sequence, its rows merge into one entry that carries the most common genes and DNA. In this sample the table shows about 460,000 distinct CDR3 sequences, 45% of which occur a single time. In total, the top ten clones hold about 12% of the sample. Sequenced sample: blood. These receptor sequences come from a girl aged 5-17 years with multiple sclerosis.

A remark on this clonotype: Relative to the germline gene, one junction end is altered; a read error may explain this. The chain recombines TRBV20-1 with TRBJ1-1; TRBD1 agrees at 8 bases. The CDR3 consists of 14 residues. Germline V gene sequence: CDR1 DFQATT, CDR2 SNEGSKA (reference sequence). The CDR3 protein is CSARVQGANTETFF. CDR3 sequence (DNA): TGCAGTGCTAGAGTCCAGGGGGCGAACACTGAAACTTTCTTT.

In this sample, this clonotype turned up a few times. The chain uses TRBV20-1 and TRBJ1-5, with D maybe TRBD1 (6 bases). The CDR3 has 16 amino acids. Trimming removed 0 bases at V and 7 bases at J, with 19 bases between. From germline, CDR1 is DFQATT and CDR2 SNEGSKA (reference sequence). The DNA of the CDR3 is TGCAGTGCTAGAGATCAAGGACAGTTGGATCTACAGCCCCAGCATTTT. Translation: CSARDQGQLDLQPQHF.

This clonotype was observed many times. This chain links TRBV18 with TRBJ1-1; no clear D gene. Germline CDR1 and CDR2: KGHSH and LQKENI. This CDR3 is 13 amino acids long. V was pared by 3 bases and J by 1 base, with 6 bases between. CDR3 in DNA: TGTGCCAGCTCACCTCAAGGGAACACTGAAGCTTTCTTT. Its protein product is CASSPQGNTEAFF.

This rearrangement joins TRBV6-4 to TRBJ2-1; the D is unclear. Trimming took 4 bases from V and 8 from J, leaving 15 bases between them. From germline, CDR1 is MRHNA and CDR2 SNTAGT. The length of the CDR3 is 14 residues. The CDR3 reads CASSVSESSYEQFF. DNA of the CDR3: TGTGCCAGCAGTGTTTCGGAAAGCAGCTATGAGCAGTTCTTC.

On this clonotype: The missing conserved phenylalanine or tryptophan at the end of this CDR3 makes a read error likely. The J gene is TRBJ2-3, the V gene TRBV24-1, with 10 bases lining up with TRBD1. The germline CDR1 and CDR2 sequences are KGHDR and SFDVKD. J was trimmed by 4 bases and V by 4 bases; bases with no gene match: 4. The CDR3 runs to 15 residues. CDR3 residues: CATSDFGQGADTQYY. Here the CDR3 DNA reads TGTGCCACCAGTGACTTCGGACAGGGGGCAGATACGCAGTATTAT.

In this sample, this clonotype turned up a few times. The V and J genes are TRBV6-6 and TRBJ2-7; D might be TRBD1 (5 bases). This CDR3 has 11 amino acids. Between the trimmed V and J ends, which lost 4 bases and 5 bases, there was a span of 6 bases. CDR1 and CDR2 (germline): MNHNY, SVGAGI (reference sequence). CDR3 sequence reads: CASSSGNEQYF. The CDR3 DNA reads TGTGCCAGCAGTTCAGGGAACGAGCAGTACTTC.

This chain connects TRBV14 to TRBJ2-1; D remains unclear. V lost 0 bases, J lost 9 bases, and 15 bases lay in between. From germline, CDR1 is SGHDN and CDR2 FVKESK. CDR3 size: 15 residues. CDR3 sequence reads: CASSQDWARATEQFF. The CDR3 nucleotides are TGTGCCAGCAGCCAAGATTGGGCCAGAGCGACTGAGCAGTTCTTC.

This clonotype was recorded only once. The chain links TRBV6-2 or TRBV6-3 to TRBJ1-1, with no clear D. Trimming pared 2 bases from V and 7 bases from J, leaving 23 bases between. This CDR3 comprises 17 residues. CDR1 and CDR2 (germline): MNHEY, SVGEGT. CDR3 sequence (DNA): TGTGCCAGCAGTTACGTCGTGGTCCTAGAGGGCGAGGGTGAAGCTTTCTTT. The encoded protein is CASSYVVVLEGEGEAFF.

This clonotype occurred a few times. The chain recombines TRBV27 with TRBJ2-1; D is uncertain. Trimming pared 5 bases from V and 5 bases from J, leaving 16 bases between. Germline V gene sequence: CDR1 MNHEY, CDR2 SMNVEV (reference sequence). This CDR3 has 15 amino acids. The CDR3 coding sequence is TGTGCCAGCAGTCGCTCATCCAAAAATAACAATGAGCAGTTCTTC. As protein: CASSRSSKNNNEQFF.

This clonotype came up a few times. The J gene is TRBJ1-5, the V gene TRBV20-1, with D possibly TRBD1 on 6 matching bases. CDR1 DFQATT and CDR2 SNEGSKA come from the germline V gene (reference sequence). V was trimmed by 4 bases and J by 4 bases, leaving 11 bases between them. The CDR3 loop spans 13 amino acids. In nucleotides, the CDR3 is TGCAGTGCTACCCGGGACACAAATCAGCCCCAGCATTTT. It codes for CSATRDTNQPQHF.

The CDR3 DNA reads TGTGCCAGCAGCCTAATAGCGGGAGGGAAGGATACGCAGTATTTT. Protein: CASSLIAGGKDTQYF. V gene TRBV3-1 combines with J gene TRBJ2-3; TRBD2 matches 11 bases. Germline values: CDR1 LGHDT, CDR2 YNNKEL (reference sequence). This CDR3 has 15 residues. Unmatched junction bases numbered 6, after V lost 4 bases and J lost 6 bases.

DNA for the CDR3: TGTGCCAGCAGTCACCAGGGGGAAGGTTCCTACGAGCAGTACTTC. This codes for CASSHQGEGSYEQYF. This sequence joins TRBV7-9 and TRBJ2-4, with 7 bases fitting TRBD1. TRBJ2-7 matches the DNA end more closely, so the J call is doubtful. The length of the CDR3 is 15 residues. Germline loops: CDR1 SEHNR, CDR2 FQNEAQ (reference sequence).

The CDR3 DNA sequence: TGTGCCAGCAGTTACGGGGCCCTAGCGGTCAGCTCCTACAATGAGCAGTTCTTC. Protein: CASSYGALAVSSYNEQFF. V gene TRBV6-5 combines with J gene TRBJ2-1, with 7 positions matching TRBD2. Germline assignment: CDR1 MNHEY and CDR2 SVGAGI. CDR3 length: 18 residues. The J segment lost 0 bases and the V segment lost 2 bases, leaving 10 bases of the junction unmatched.

The chain joins TRBV18 to TRBJ2-1, with TRBD2 matching over 7 bases. V was clipped by 3 bases and J by 8 bases; unmatched bases: 16. Germline lookup yields CDR1 KGHSH and CDR2 LQKENI. This CDR3 region has 17 residues. The CDR3 loop reads CASSPLAGEPQGDEQFF. CDR3 nucleotides: TGTGCCAGCTCACCTTTGGCGGGGGAGCCCCAGGGCGATGAGCAGTTCTTC.

The chain carries TRBV29-1 and TRBJ2-1, with D tentatively TRBD1 or TRBD2 (6 bases each). V lost 7 bases to trimming and J lost 7 bases, with 20 bases between them. The CDR3 consists of 14 residues. CDR1 is SQVTM and CDR2 is ANQGSEA in the germline V gene. The DNA of the CDR3 is TGCAGCGCCGGGGGCCCCTCTCCGGCGAATGAGCAGTTCTTC. As protein: CSAGGPSPANEQFF.